The sequence of this T cell receptor (beta chain) was determined in a study of T cell responses to AZD1222 COVID-19 vaccine. Data came from immunoSEQ multiplex PCR; TCRdb stores just in-frame clones and leaves some out. Of about 140,000 clones in the sample, roughly 92% are singletons; the top ten hold about 4.8%. The germline V gene has CDR1 SNHLY and CDR2 FYNNEI. The ends lost 7 bases at V and 0 bases at J; junction bases unmatched: 7. CDR3 size: 15 residues. The chain links TRBV2 to TRBJ2-3; TRBD1 matches 7 bases. This sample comprised peripheral blood, obtained on day 0 of AZD1222 vaccination. This sequence originates from an adult in good health. CDR3: CASTRDRQSTDTQYF. For the CDR3, the DNA is TGTGCCAGCACAAGGGACAGACAAAGCACAGATACGCAGTATTTT.